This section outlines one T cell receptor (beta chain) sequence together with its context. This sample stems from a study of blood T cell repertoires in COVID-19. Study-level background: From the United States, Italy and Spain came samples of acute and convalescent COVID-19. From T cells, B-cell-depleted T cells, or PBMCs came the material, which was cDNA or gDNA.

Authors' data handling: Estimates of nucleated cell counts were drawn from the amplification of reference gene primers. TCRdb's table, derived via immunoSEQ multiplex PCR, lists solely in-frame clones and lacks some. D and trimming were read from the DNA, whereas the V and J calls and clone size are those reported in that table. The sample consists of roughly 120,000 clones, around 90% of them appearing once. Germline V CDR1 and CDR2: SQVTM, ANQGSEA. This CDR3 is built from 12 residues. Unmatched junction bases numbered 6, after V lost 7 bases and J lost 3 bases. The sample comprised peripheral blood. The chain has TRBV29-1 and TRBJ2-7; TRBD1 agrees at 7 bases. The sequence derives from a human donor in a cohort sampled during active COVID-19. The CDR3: CSALRTGYEQYF. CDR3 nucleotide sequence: TGCAGCGCCCTACGGACAGGCTACGAGCAGTACTTC.